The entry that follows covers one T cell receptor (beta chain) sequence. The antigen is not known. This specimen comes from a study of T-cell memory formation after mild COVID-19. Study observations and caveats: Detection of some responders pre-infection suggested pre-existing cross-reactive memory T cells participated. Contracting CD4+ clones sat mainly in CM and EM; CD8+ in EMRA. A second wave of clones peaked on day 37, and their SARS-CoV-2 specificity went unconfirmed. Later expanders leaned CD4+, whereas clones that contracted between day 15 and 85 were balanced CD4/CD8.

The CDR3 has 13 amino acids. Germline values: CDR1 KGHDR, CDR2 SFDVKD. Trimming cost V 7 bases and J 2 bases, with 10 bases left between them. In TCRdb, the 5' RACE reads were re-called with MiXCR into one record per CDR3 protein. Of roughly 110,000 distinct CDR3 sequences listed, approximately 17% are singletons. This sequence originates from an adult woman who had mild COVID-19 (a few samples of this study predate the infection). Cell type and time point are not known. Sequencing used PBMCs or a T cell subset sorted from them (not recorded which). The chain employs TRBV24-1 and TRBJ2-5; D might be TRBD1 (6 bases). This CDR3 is CATRATGQETQYF. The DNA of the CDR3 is TGTGCCACCAGGGCGACAGGTCAAGAGACCCAGTACTTC.